The clone carrying this T cell receptor (beta chain) was detected only once. Its antigen is currently unknown. This may come from a read error, since a much larger clone is one base off. This CDR3 comprises 14 residues. V lost 2 bases and J 1 base, leaving 11 bases between the germline ends. Germline V gives CDR1 SQVTM, CDR2 ANQGSEA. TCRdb independently ran MiXCR on the 5' RACE reads; one entry per CDR3 protein. The table shows roughly 46,000 distinct CDR3 sequences, with less than 6.5% occurring only once. The entry originates in a study of early T cells in non-severe SARS-CoV-2 infection. Overall study results and limits: Database matching using VDJdb favored anti-spike CD8 responses, with private and CD4 specificities left missing.

This receptor was identified in an adult who was a healthcare worker with PCR-confirmed SARS-CoV-2 infection or an uninfected control (not recorded which). The starting material was whole blood, obtained at baseline. V is TRBV29-1 and J is TRBJ2-5, with no clear D. DNA for the CDR3: TGCAGCGTTGAACTCGAATGGCTCCAAGAGACCCAGTACTTC. Translating it yields CSVELEWLQETQYF.